The entry below gives a single T cell receptor (beta chain) sequence along with its context. These data originate in a study of blood T cell repertoires in COVID-19. Recovery meant two consecutive negative NP/OP PCR tests, professional clearance, or resolved symptoms. TCRdb's table, derived via immunoSEQ multiplex PCR, lists solely in-frame clones and lacks some. The repertoire has over 130,000 clones, 60% to 80% of them found once; the top ten carry roughly 2.9%. Germline V CDR1 and CDR2: MGHRA, YSYEKL. CDR3 size: 16 residues. V lost 1 base to trimming and J lost 5 bases, with 15 bases between them. The sequenced sample consisted of PBMCs or T cells enriched from blood (not recorded which). This receptor was obtained from a woman aged 45-59 years who had recovered from COVID-19. The chain uses TRBV4-1 and TRBJ2-1; maybe TRBD2 (6 bases). Here the CDR3 reads CASSQGYTAGHNEQFF. Here the CDR3 DNA reads TGCGCCAGCAGCCAAGGGTACACCGCGGGACACAATGAGCAGTTCTTC.